This T cell receptor beta chain came from a study of blood T cell repertoires in COVID-19. Across the study: T cells, B-cell-depleted T cells, or PBMCs provided the cDNA or gDNA that served as material.

Authors' analysis steps: Reference gene primer amplification gave estimated nucleated cell counts. The assay was immunoSEQ multiplex PCR, and TCRdb's table has in-frame clones only and misses some. Clone size and the V and J calls come from that table; the DNA yielded D and trimming. The sample lists over 250,000 clones; 88% were seen once. Enrolled through a virtual design, the participants were between roughly 18 and 90 years of age and came from fewer than 30 US areas. Cohort assignment relied on participant-reported clinical history. V lost 6 bases and J lost 2, with 18 bases in between. The CDR3 loop spans 16 amino acids. Germline V gene sequence: CDR1 MRHNA, CDR2 SNTAGT.

Sequencing was done on a sample of PBMCs or T cells enriched from blood (not recorded which). The clonotype comes from a woman younger than 45 who had recovered from COVID-19. V gene TRBV6-4 combines with J gene TRBJ2-3; D ambiguous. CDR3 sequence: CASRKRMEFPTDTQYF. DNA of the CDR3: TGTGCCAGCAGGAAGCGAATGGAGTTCCCCACAGATACGCAGTATTTT.